One sample yielded the 17 T cell receptor beta chains listed below, sequenced in a study of blood T cells in healthy people across ages. Combining a sample-barcoded 5' primer with a J-beta primer mix, a second PCR ran for roughly 7 to 12 cycles. TCRdb redid the calling of the 5' RACE reads with MiXCR, one entry per CDR3 protein. This sample has fewer than 750,000 distinct CDR3 sequences, with over 40% found just once. Sequenced material: blood. Receptors originate from a woman of 80 years or more in good health.

This clonotype was detected ten times or more. This could be a read error, since a much larger clone is one nucleotide away. The chain couples TRBV6-6 to TRBJ2-3; D unclear. The germline V gene has CDR1 MNHNY and CDR2 SVGAGI (reference sequence). Trimming pared 2 bases from V and 0 bases from J, leaving 9 bases between. The CDR3 has 15 amino acids. This chain's CDR3 is CASSYATPSTDTQYF. In DNA form, the CDR3 reads TGTGCCAGCAGTTACGCTACCCCTAGCACAGATACGCAGTATTTT.

The chain recombines TRBV18 with TRBJ2-1; D remains ambiguous. Germline V gives CDR1 KGHSH, CDR2 LQKENI. CDR3 length equals 16 residues. V lost 3 bases and J 0 bases, leaving 12 bases between the germline ends. The CDR3 region is CASSPGSPSSYNEQFF. The CDR3 DNA reads as TGTGCCAGCTCACCGGGGTCCCCGAGCTCCTACAATGAGCAGTTCTTC.

Remarks on this clonotype: The germline gene is not matched at one end of the junction; a read error may be the cause. The chain uses TRBV12-3 or TRBV12-4 and TRBJ1-2; 7 bases are a match to TRBD1. This CDR3 is built from 12 residues. The CDR3 DNA follows: TGTGCCAGCAGCCGGGACAGCTATGGCTGCACCTTC. Protein product: CASSRDSYGCTF.

This clonotype came up many times. The chain uses TRBV7-7 and TRBJ2-1; 10 bases are shared with TRBD2. The trim removed 3 bases at V and 4 bases at J, leaving 3 bases unmatched. The germline V gene encodes CDR1 SSHAT and CDR2 FNYEAQ (reference sequence). There are 15 residues in the CDR3. CDR3: CASSFGLAAYNEQFF. In nucleotides, the CDR3 is TGTGCCAGCAGCTTCGGACTAGCGGCATACAATGAGCAGTTCTTC.

This clonotype appeared many times. The rearrangement joins TRBV12-3 or TRBV12-4 to TRBJ2-3, with a weak D call TRBD1 (5 bases). The CDR3 runs to 12 residues. The V and J ends lost 5 bases and 4 bases respectively, with 7 bases between them. The CDR3 protein is CASSRQSDTQYF. CDR3 nucleotide sequence: TGTGCCAGCAGTCGACAGTCAGATACGCAGTATTTT.

In its sample, this clonotype was seen a few times. V and J are TRBV28 and TRBJ2-3; 7 bases map to TRBD2. After removal of 8 bases from V and 2 bases from J, the junction contained 7 bases not matched to a gene. Germline lookup yields CDR1 MDHEN and CDR2 SYDVKM. The CDR3 has 14 residues. CDR3 sequence reads: CASGSSGNTDTQYF. CDR3 DNA sequence: TGTGCCAGCGGATCTAGCGGCAACACAGATACGCAGTATTTT.

This sequence joins TRBV6-1 and TRBJ2-7; D is undetermined. V was cut by 7 bases and J by 4 bases, with 8 bases left in between. Germline V gene data show CDR1 as MNHNS and CDR2 as SASEGT. The CDR3 consists of 11 residues. The CDR3 sequence: CASTWAYEQYF. In DNA, the CDR3 is TGTGCCAGCACTTGGGCGTACGAGCAGTACTTC.

This chain links TRBV5-1 with TRBJ1-1; no reliable D call. This CDR3 has 12 residues. Between the trimmed V and J ends, which lost 0 bases and 8 bases, there was a span of 8 bases. Looked up from germline, CDR1 is SGHRS and CDR2 is YFSETQ. Here the CDR3 reads CASSLVDKEAFF. The CDR3, as DNA: TGCGCCAGCAGCTTGGTCGACAAGGAAGCTTTCTTT. The variable domain in full, with the rest retrieved from reference TRBV5-1 and TRBJ1-1, is KAGVTQTPRYLIKTRGQQVTLSCSPISGHRSVSWYQQTPGQGLQFLFEYFSETQRNKGNFPGRFSGRQFSNSRSEMNVSTLELGDSALYLCASSLVDKEAFFGQGTRLTVV.

The chain uses TRBV2 and TRBJ2-6; D might be TRBD1 (6 bases). This CDR3 is 15 amino acids long. V was shortened by 7 bases and J by 0 bases, with 10 bases between the two germline ends. CDR1 is SNHLY and CDR2 is FYNNEI in the germline V gene. Here the CDR3 reads CASKTGNSGANVLTF. In DNA form, the CDR3 reads TGTGCCAGCAAGACAGGAAACTCTGGGGCCAACGTCCTGACTTTC.

This clonotype showed up just a few times. V usage is TRBV28 and J usage is TRBJ1-2; D gene uncertain. This CDR3 has 15 amino acids. Germline V lookup: CDR1 MDHEN, CDR2 SYDVKM. Deletions cut 2 bases from V and 6 bases from J, with 16 bases between. The CDR3 loop is CASSLRQRAGHGYTF. DNA for the CDR3: TGTGCCAGCAGTTTAAGGCAGAGGGCGGGCCATGGCTACACCTTC.

About this clonotype: A much bigger clone sits one base away, suggesting this may be a read error. V and J are TRBV20-1 and TRBJ2-1, with D possibly being TRBD2 (6 bases). V was trimmed by 8 bases and J by 6 bases, leaving 20 bases between them. In germline, CDR1 is DFQATT, CDR2 SNEGSKA (reference sequence). The CDR3 runs to 14 residues. Here the CDR3 reads CSTTRAGPTNEQFF. The CDR3 DNA reads as TGCAGTACTACTCGGGCGGGGCCCACCAATGAGCAGTTCTTC.

In its sample, this clonotype was seen once. CDR3 in amino acids: CASSGPSTTQETQYF. The CDR3, as DNA: TGCGCCAGCAGTGGGCCATCTACAACCCAAGAGACCCAGTACTTC. The rearrangement links TRBV10-1 to TRBJ2-5; the D is unclear. CDR1 and CDR2 from the germline V gene are WNHNN and SYGVQD (reference sequence). The V end lost 4 bases, the J end lost 1 base, and 13 bases lay between the germline ends. The CDR3 covers 15 residues.

At least ten counts were recorded for this clonotype. This chain joins TRBV7-2 and TRBJ2-1; possibly TRBD1 for D (5 bases). V lost 3 bases and J lost 6, with 15 bases in between. The CDR3 loop spans 15 amino acids. Looked up from germline, CDR1 is SGHTA and CDR2 is FQGNSA. CDR3 DNA sequence: TGTGCCAGCAGCTTTTCACAGGCCCATCGCAATGAGCAGTTCTTC. Protein sequence: CASSFSQAHRNEQFF.

Worth noting for this clonotype: Just one base apart from a much larger clone, this may be a read error. CDR3 sequence reads: CAISEYLSSYDEQFF. The CDR3 nucleotides read TGTGCCATCAGTGAGTACCTTAGCTCCTACGATGAGCAGTTCTTC. The rearrangement links TRBV10-3 to TRBJ2-1; D unresolved. The CDR3 length is 15 residues. Germline lookup yields CDR1 ENHRY and CDR2 SYGVKD.

This clonotype was found a few times. The chain combines TRBV21-1 with TRBJ2-5; TRBD2 was called by the table and not checked on the DNA. TRBV21-1 is marked as a pseudogene. The CDR3 has 18 amino acids. The CDR3 spells CASSKGGGMSRERETQYF. DNA of the CDR3: TGTGCCAGCAGCAAAGGTGGCGGGATGAGCAGGGAGAGGGAGACCCAGTACTTC.

This clonotype has ten or more counts. A much larger clone is a single base away; this may be a read error. V and J are TRBV24-1 and TRBJ2-5; 7 nucleotides line up with TRBD2. Per the germline V gene, CDR1 is KGHDR and CDR2 is SFDVKD. V dropped 7 bases and J dropped 11; count of bases not matched to a gene: 15. CDR3 length equals 14 residues. The DNA of the CDR3 is TGTGCCACCAGGGGTGCGGGAGCGGACAATGAGCAGTACTTC. Amino acid sequence: CATRGAGADNEQYF.

The chain carries TRBV29-1 and TRBJ2-7, with D possibly being TRBD1 or TRBD2 (5 bases each). The J call may be mistaken, given a closer DNA end match to TRBJ2-5. Germline V lookup: CDR1 SQVTM, CDR2 ANQGSEA. The CDR3 has 12 amino acids. The CDR3 region has the DNA TGCAGCGTTGAAACGGGACCCGAGACCCAGTACTTC. Protein sequence: CSVETGPETQYF.